A single sample is the source of the 12 T cell receptor beta chains below, sequenced in a study of T cells in Graves' hyperthyroidism and ophthalmopathy (dated by TCRdb to 2018 to 2020). The library was made by multiplex PCR. The listed sequencing device is Illumina HiSeq 2000. TCR beta CDR3 regions were amplified from RNA transcripts. The first round of RT-PCR for the TCR CDR3 was performed with the HTBI primer set and the Qiagen OneStep RT-PCR kit. TCRdb ran its own pipeline on the public reads, namely fastp trimming at Q25 and MiXCR clone calling, and kept in-frame beta chains. Identical CDR3 proteins give one entry, which carries the most common genes and DNA. The sample profile shows about 410,000 distinct CDR3 sequences; under 15% of them were found once. The ten most abundant clones make up 13% of the sample. The sample taken for sequencing was blood. The receptors stem from a man younger than 30 with Graves' ophthalmopathy.

A word on this clonotype: This may come from a read error, since a much larger clone is one base off. The final CDR3 position lacks the conserved phenylalanine or tryptophan, pointing to a likely read error. The rearrangement uses TRBV27 and TRBJ1-2; TRBD1 agrees at 7 bases. The trim removed 5 bases at V and 2 bases at J, leaving 8 bases unmatched. The CDR3 spans 15 residues. Germline CDR1 and CDR2: MNHEY and SMNVEV (reference sequence). The CDR3 region has the DNA TGTGCCAGCAGTACCGCGGGACAGAACAACTATGGCTACACCCTC. This gives the protein CASSTAGQNNYGYTL.

The table lists this clonotype with many counts. The chain uses TRBV3-1 and TRBJ2-7; 8 bases match TRBD1. The germline V gene has CDR1 LGHDT and CDR2 YNNKEL (reference sequence). The CDR3 is made up of 16 amino acids. With V trimmed by 4 bases and J by 1 base, 9 bases remained unmatched. The CDR3 DNA is TGTGCCAGCAGCCCCGGAGGGACAGGTACTTCCTACGAGCAGTACTTC. This codes for CASSPGGTGTSYEQYF.

This clonotype was recorded many times. The chain employs TRBV2 and TRBJ1-1; D unclear. The CDR3 extends over 14 amino acids. CDR1 and CDR2 (germline): SNHLY, FYNNEI. V was shortened by 9 bases and J by 3 bases, with 17 bases between the two germline ends. CDR3 sequence: CASHRNTADTEAFF. For the CDR3, the DNA is TGTGCCAGTCACCGTAATACAGCGGACACTGAAGCTTTCTTT.

This chain uses TRBV6-5 with TRBJ2-7; D is undetermined. CDR3 size: 16 residues. Trimming shortened V by 0 bases and J by 0 bases, and 12 bases separated the two germline ends. CDR1 is MNHEY, CDR2 SVGAGI, per germline. The CDR3: CASSYSIMVSSYEQYF. The CDR3 nucleotides read TGTGCCAGCAGTTACTCTATCATGGTCAGCTCCTACGAGCAGTACTTC.

CDR3: CASRARTGAPNTGELFF. Here the CDR3 DNA reads TGTGCCAGTAGGGCCCGGACAGGGGCACCCAACACCGGGGAGCTGTTTTTT. V gene TRBV19 combines with J gene TRBJ2-2, with 9 bases lining up with TRBD1. V gave up 6 bases and J gave up 2 bases; unmatched junction bases: 10. The germline V gene encodes CDR1 LNHDA and CDR2 SQIVND (reference sequence). The CDR3 spans 17 residues.

This clonotype appeared many times. J is TRBJ1-1 and V is TRBV7-9, with TRBD1 as a possible D gene (5 bases). Trimming shortened V by 2 bases and J by 9 bases, and 16 bases separated the two germline ends. Germline V gene data show CDR1 as SEHNR and CDR2 as FQNEAQ (reference sequence). The CDR3 covers 14 residues. The CDR3 loop reads CASSLRQGGTKAFF. The DNA for the CDR3 is TGTGCCAGCAGCTTAAGGCAGGGAGGGACTAAAGCTTTCTTT.

In the case of this clonotype: Because it lacks the conserved phenylalanine or tryptophan at the end, this CDR3 is likely a read error. The chain has TRBV14 and TRBJ1-2; D gene ambiguous. Germline V lookup: CDR1 SGHDN, CDR2 FVKESK. Trimming shortened V by 2 bases and J by 1 base, and 11 bases separated the two germline ends. This CDR3 has 15 residues. The CDR3, as DNA: TGTGCCAGCAGCCAACAAGTTCGGGGTAACTATGGCTACACCCTC. It translates to CASSQQVRGNYGYTL.

The chain employs TRBV6-1 and TRBJ2-7; D is possibly TRBD1 (5 bases). The V end lost 4 bases, the J end lost 0 bases, and 7 bases lay between the germline ends. Germline CDR1 MNHNS, CDR2 SASEGT. There are 13 residues in the CDR3. CDR3 loop: CASSAQGSYEQYF. CDR3 DNA sequence: TGTGCCAGCAGTGCGCAGGGCTCCTACGAGCAGTACTTC.

The table lists this clonotype with many counts. The chain carries TRBV7-9 and TRBJ1-1; a possible D gene is TRBD1 (6 bases). This CDR3 has 13 amino acids. Germline CDR1 and CDR2: SEHNR and FQNEAQ (reference sequence). The germline V and J ends were trimmed by 0 bases and 5 bases, with 7 bases remaining between them. CDR3 sequence: CASSLAGATEAFF. CDR3 DNA: TGTGCCAGCAGCTTAGCGGGGGCGACTGAAGCTTTCTTT.

This clonotype has at least ten counts. This rearrangement joins TRBV9 to TRBJ2-1, with D unclear. Germline loops: CDR1 SGDLS, CDR2 YYNGEE. The CDR3 extends over 15 amino acids. Trimming stripped 0 bases from V and 7 bases from J, with 14 bases between. Written as DNA, the CDR3 is TGTGCCAGCAGCGTAGATTCGAGGTTTGGGAATGAGCAGTTCTTC. Translated: CASSVDSRFGNEQFF. Combining the CDR3 with reference TRBV9 and TRBJ2-1 gives the whole variable domain DSGVTQTPKHLITATGQRVTLRCSPRSGDLSVYWYQQSLDQGLQFLIQYYNGEERAKGNILERFSAQQFPDLHSELNLSSLELGDSALYFCASSVDSRFGNEQFFGPGTRLTVL.

V and J are TRBV6-5 and TRBJ2-7, with D possibly being TRBD2 (5 bases). This CDR3 has 16 residues. Trimming shortened V by 2 bases and J by 0 bases, and 14 bases separated the two germline ends. The germline gives CDR1 MNHEY, CDR2 SVGAGI. CDR3 region: CASSYLRGWSSYEQYF. CDR3 in DNA: TGTGCCAGCAGTTACCTCCGGGGATGGAGCTCCTACGAGCAGTACTTC.

The chain links TRBV6-5 to TRBJ1-4, with 9 bases identical to TRBD1. The CDR3 is 13 amino acids. Germline V CDR1 and CDR2: MNHEY, SVGAGI. The junction had 5 bases not matched to a gene; V was cut back by 2 bases and J by 13 bases. CDR3 bases: TGTGCCAGCAGTTACCAGACAGGGGGAATACTGTTTTTT. This codes for CASSYQTGGILFF.